The 30 T cell receptor beta chains below all came from one sample that was sequenced in a study of T-cell reconstitution after alpha-beta-depleted transplantation in children (dated by TCRdb to between 2015 and 2016). The library was produced with PCR. Data came from an Illumina HiSeq 2500. Molecular barcoding was employed in the preparation of TCR libraries, with unique molecular identifiers being used to normalize TCRbeta repertoire quantification. TCRdb trimmed public reads at Q25 via fastp, called clones via MiXCR and kept in-frame beta chains. Records with the same CDR3 protein are collapsed into one entry carrying the most frequent genes and DNA. Here the sample has approximately 390,000 distinct CDR3 sequences; around 9.9% occur a single time. In total, the top ten clones hold 4.5% to 6% of the sample. The sample consisted of PBMCs from the stem cell graft donor, taken from the stem cell graft. These receptors came from a human donor who donated a stem cell graft to a child with acute myeloid leukemia.

This clonotype has more than one count but fewer than ten. The chain is built from TRBV12-3 or TRBV12-4 and TRBJ2-1; 7 positions match TRBD2. CDR3 size: 16 residues. J was trimmed by 4 bases and V by 7 bases; bases with no gene match: 13. CDR3 region: CASTRGGSFRYNEQFF. CDR3 sequence (DNA): TGTGCCAGCACCCGGGGCGGGAGCTTCAGGTACAATGAGCAGTTCTTC.

Worth noting for this clonotype: An end of the junction does not agree with germline; a read error may underlie this. The rearrangement links TRBV12-3 or TRBV12-4 to TRBJ2-5; 10 nucleotides match TRBD1. This CDR3 region has 14 residues. The CDR3, as DNA: TGTGCCAACAGTACCCGACAGGGGGCAGAGACCCAGTACTTC. Its protein product is CANSTRQGAETQYF.

The CDR3 DNA reads TGTGCCAGCAGTTTTAGTTTGTCACCCCTCCACTTT. As protein: CASSFSLSPLHF. The chain carries TRBV27 and TRBJ1-6; D gene ambiguous. V lost 3 bases and J 10 bases, leaving 7 bases between the germline ends. The CDR3 is 12 residues long. CDR1 is MNHEY, CDR2 SMNVEV, per germline (reference sequence).

V and J are TRBV11-2 and TRBJ2-3; possibly TRBD1 for D (5 bases). The CDR3 sequence is 16 residues long. The V and J ends lost 3 bases and 0 bases respectively, with 13 bases between them. Germline CDR1 reads SGHAT; CDR2 reads FQNNGV. In DNA form, the CDR3 reads TGTGCCAGCAGCTTCCAGGGCGGATCTAGCACAGATACGCAGTATTTT. It specifies CASSFQGGSSTDTQYF.

This clonotype was observed a few times. The V and J genes are TRBV4-3 and TRBJ2-7; 8 bases are shared with TRBD2. This CDR3 is built from 14 residues. CDR1 and CDR2 (germline): LGHNA, YSLEER. The ends lost 8 bases at V and 4 bases at J; junction bases unmatched: 10. The CDR3 is CASAPASGSYEQYF. The CDR3 DNA reads as TGCGCCAGCGCACCGGCTAGCGGGTCATACGAGCAGTACTTC.

CDR3 in amino acids: CASSTDRGPVSYEQYF. The CDR3 bases are TGTGCCAGCAGTACAGACAGGGGCCCCGTCTCCTACGAGCAGTACTTC. J is TRBJ2-7 and V is TRBV6-1, with 8 bases that match TRBD1. This CDR3 comprises 16 residues. From germline, CDR1 is MNHNS and CDR2 SASEGT. The trim removed 5 bases at V and 0 bases at J, leaving 9 bases unmatched.

This clonotype was recorded many times. The DNA of the CDR3 is TGTGCCAGCAGCGTAGCCACAGGGGGTCCCTACGAGCAGTACTTC. Its translation is CASSVATGGPYEQYF. V usage is TRBV9 and J usage is TRBJ2-7; 8 positions agree with TRBD1. The CDR3 length is 15 residues. The germline V gene has CDR1 SGDLS and CDR2 YYNGEE. V trimming: 0 bases; J trimming: 2 bases; junction bases outside the gene matches: 4. The full variable domain, its missing parts supplied by reference TRBV9 and TRBJ2-7, is DSGVTQTPKHLITATGQRVTLRCSPRSGDLSVYWYQQSLDQGLQFLIQYYNGEERAKGNILERFSAQQFPDLHSELNLSSLELGDSALYFCASSVATGGPYEQYFGPGTRLTVT.

This clonotype was observed a few times. The chain is built from TRBV6-1 and TRBJ1-5; D is unresolved. With 4 bases removed from V and 4 bases from J, the gap between germline ends came to 11 bases. This CDR3 is built from 14 residues. Germline assignment: CDR1 MNHNS and CDR2 SASEGT. The CDR3 reads CASSVPMENQPQHF. The CDR3 nucleotides read TGTGCCAGCAGTGTGCCCATGGAGAATCAGCCCCAGCATTTT.

The sample holds a few counts of this clonotype. The chain recombines TRBV20-1 with TRBJ2-1; D uncertain. V lost 0 bases, J lost 4 bases, and 10 bases lay in between. This CDR3 spans 14 amino acids. Germline CDR1 DFQATT, CDR2 SNEGSKA (reference sequence). CDR3 in DNA: TGCAGTGCTAGAGATCGATATTATTACAATGAGCAGTTCTTC. Its protein is CSARDRYYYNEQFF.

This clonotype was seen more than once but under ten times. The V gene is TRBV25-1, the J gene TRBJ1-4; 10 bases fit TRBD1. Trimming took 1 base from V and 8 from J; bases not matched to a gene: 7. The CDR3 has 16 amino acids. From germline, CDR1 is MGHDK and CDR2 SYGVNS. In DNA, the CDR3 is TGTGCCAGCAGTGAATTGGGGGGACAGGGGCGCGAAAAACTGTTTTTT. Translating gives CASSELGGQGREKLFF.

The chain has TRBV20-1 and TRBJ2-7; D is unresolved. This CDR3 has 12 residues. The V and J ends lost 5 bases and 3 bases respectively, with 11 bases between them. In germline, CDR1 is DFQATT, CDR2 SNEGSKA (reference sequence). CDR3: CSAVGRDYEQYF. The CDR3 nucleotides are TGCAGTGCTGTGGGAAGGGACTACGAGCAGTACTTC.

The chain carries TRBV27 and TRBJ1-5, with a tentative D call TRBD1 (6 bases). Germline V gene lookup returns CDR1 MNHEY and CDR2 SMNVEV (reference sequence). The ends were cut back, 8 bases at V and 1 base at J, with 9 bases in the middle. The CDR3 is made up of 13 amino acids. The CDR3 DNA follows: TGTGCCAGCCAGGGGCAGAGCAATCAGCCCCAGCATTTT. Amino acid sequence: CASQGQSNQPQHF.

The J gene is TRBJ2-5, the V gene TRBV20-1; D gene uncertain. Between the trimmed V and J ends, which lost 3 bases and 4 bases, there was a span of 12 bases. The CDR3 has 13 residues. Looked up from germline, CDR1 is DFQATT and CDR2 is SNEGSKA (reference sequence). CDR3 bases: TGCAGTGCTAGTCCCGCGGTGGCAGAGACCCAGTACTTC. It encodes CSASPAVAETQYF.

This clonotype was picked up many times. V gene TRBV5-4 combines with J gene TRBJ1-3; D not certain. The V gene's germline CDR1 is SGHNT and CDR2 YYREEE (reference sequence). V lost 0 bases and J 2 bases, leaving 6 bases between the germline ends. The CDR3 runs to 14 residues. The CDR3 bases are TGTGCCAGCAGCTTGGAACAGCCTGGAAACACCATATATTTT. This sequence encodes CASSLEQPGNTIYF.

The chain recombines TRBV29-1 with TRBJ1-3; D uncertain. Germline values: CDR1 SQVTM, CDR2 ANQGSEA. The germline V and J ends were trimmed by 3 bases and 0 bases, with 3 bases remaining between them. This CDR3 is 12 amino acids long. This CDR3 is CSVESSGNTIYF. The CDR3 nucleotides read TGCAGCGTTGAGTCCTCTGGAAACACCATATATTTT.

This clonotype was seen repeatedly, ten times or more. This chain connects TRBV5-1 to TRBJ2-3; unclear D gene. Germline-derived CDR1 and CDR2 are SGHRS and YFSETQ. Trimming shortened V by 1 base and J by 6 bases, and 12 bases separated the two germline ends. CDR3 length equals 14 residues. The CDR3 coding sequence is TGCGCCAGCAGCTTGTATTTTTCCTGGGATACGCAGTATTTT. Translation: CASSLYFSWDTQYF.

This clonotype was recorded a few times. CDR3 DNA: TGTGCCAGCAGCCAAGGGGGTCGGGAGCAGTACGTC. This translates into CASSQGGREQYV. The chain recombines TRBV3-1 with TRBJ2-7, with D hard to call. Germline V gives CDR1 LGHDT, CDR2 YNNKEL (reference sequence). The germline V and J ends were trimmed by 1 base and 7 bases, with 8 bases remaining between them. This CDR3 comprises 12 residues.

This clonotype was found a few times. This chain joins TRBV12-5 and TRBJ2-3; D unclear. Trimming removed 3 bases from V and 0 bases from J, with 4 bases in between. The germline V gene encodes CDR1 LGHNT and CDR2 FRNRAP. The CDR3 length is 13 residues. The CDR3 here is CASGFGSTDTQYF. The DNA of the CDR3 is TGTGCTAGTGGTTTTGGCAGCACAGATACGCAGTATTTT.

This clonotype was seen a single time. One end of the junction is discordant with germline, which a read error may explain. The chain combines TRBV5-1 with TRBJ1-1, with D perhaps matching TRBD1 (5 bases). The CDR3 sequence is 13 residues long. Looked up from germline, CDR1 is SGHRS and CDR2 is YFSETQ. Here the CDR3 reads CAISFQSRGDAFF. In nucleotides, the CDR3 is TGTGCCATCAGCTTCCAATCCCGGGGGGATGCTTTCTTT.

This clonotype was seen repeatedly, ten times or more. The chain combines TRBV14 with TRBJ1-5; D call uncertain. The germline gives CDR1 SGHDN, CDR2 FVKESK. The CDR3 is made up of 13 amino acids. The germline V and J ends were trimmed by 0 bases and 7 bases, with 7 bases remaining between them. CDR3 DNA: TGTGCCAGCAGCCAAGATGTGGAGCAGCCCCAGCATTTT. It codes for CASSQDVEQPQHF.

Only a few counts were recorded for this clonotype. J is TRBJ1-1 and V is TRBV7-9; possible D gene TRBD1, 6 bases. CDR1 and CDR2 (germline): SEHNR, FQNEAQ (reference sequence). The CDR3 has 16 amino acids. V lost 3 bases, J lost 1 base, and 15 bases lay in between. In DNA form, the CDR3 reads TGTGCCAGCAGCTTGCTCGCCCAGGGGCCGAACACTGAAGCTTTCTTT. Encoded protein: CASSLLAQGPNTEAFF.

Here the CDR3 DNA reads TGTGCCAGCCAAGGCCCCTCCTACGAGCAGTACTTC. It encodes CASQGPSYEQYF. This chain links TRBV27 with TRBJ2-7, with D uncertain. Trimming stripped 8 bases from V and 0 bases from J, with 8 bases between. Per the germline V gene, CDR1 is MNHEY and CDR2 is SMNVEV (reference sequence). This CDR3 has 12 amino acids.

This clonotype was seen only a few times. V gene TRBV3-1 combines with J gene TRBJ2-1, with TRBD2 matching 8 bases. The CDR3 totals 17 residues. V lost 4 bases, J lost 9 bases, and 17 bases stayed unmatched. Germline lookup yields CDR1 LGHDT and CDR2 YNNKEL (reference sequence). The CDR3 region has the DNA TGTGCCAGCAGCCGTAGCGTGGGGGGACTAGAATTTCCTGAGCAGTTCTTC. It translates to CASSRSVGGLEFPEQFF.

The V gene is TRBV25-1, the J gene TRBJ2-3, with TRBD2 matching 8 bases. The trim removed 4 bases at V and 4 bases at J, leaving 4 bases unmatched. The CDR3 loop spans 14 amino acids. Germline V gene data show CDR1 as MGHDK and CDR2 as SYGVNS. The CDR3 is CASSAAGGADTQYF. CDR3 DNA: TGTGCCAGCAGTGCCGCGGGGGGTGCAGATACGCAGTATTTT.

This clonotype was detected a few times. The rearrangement uses TRBV14 and TRBJ2-5; D perhaps matches TRBD2 (7 bases). The CDR3 totals 15 residues. V shed 4 bases and J shed 2 bases, with 14 bases lying between them. Germline CDR1 and CDR2: SGHDN and FVKESK. The CDR3 DNA sequence: TGTGCCAGCAGCCCTCGGGGGGCCCAACAAGAGACCCAGTACTTC. Protein sequence: CASSPRGAQQETQYF.

This clonotype was picked up a small number of times. The V and J genes are TRBV27 and TRBJ2-3; D possibly corresponds to TRBD2 (6 bases). CDR3 length equals 13 residues. V lost 4 bases, J lost 5 bases, and 10 bases lay in between. From germline, CDR1 is MNHEY and CDR2 SMNVEV (reference sequence). The CDR3 DNA is TGTGCCAGCAGTTGGCTAGCGCAAGATACGCAGTATTTT. It specifies CASSWLAQDTQYF.

The V gene is TRBV5-1, the J gene TRBJ2-1; 11 nucleotides match TRBD2. The V gene end was trimmed by 4 bases and the J gene end by 4 bases; junction bases not matched to a gene: 1. CDR1 is SGHRS, CDR2 YFSETQ, per germline. The CDR3 contains 14 residues. The CDR3 DNA sequence: TGCGCCAGCAGCATAGCGGGAGGGTACAATGAGCAGTTCTTC. Translation: CASSIAGGYNEQFF.

The chain links TRBV14 to TRBJ1-1; no firm D call. V lost 4 bases, J lost 8 bases, and 11 bases lay in between. Germline lookup yields CDR1 SGHDN and CDR2 FVKESK. The CDR3 covers 12 residues. The CDR3 region is CASSPRGREAFF. The CDR3 DNA reads as TGTGCCAGCAGCCCGCGCGGGCGCGAAGCTTTCTTT.

The table lists this clonotype with many counts. The chain has TRBV7-8 and TRBJ2-2; D is uncertain. From germline, CDR1 is SGHVS and CDR2 FQNEAQ. This CDR3 region has 13 residues. Trimming left V 5 bases short and J 3 bases short, with 7 bases between. CDR3 sequence: CASSLLDTGELFF. CDR3 nucleotides: TGTGCCAGCAGCCTTCTGGACACCGGGGAGCTGTTTTTT.

This clonotype showed up just a few times. The chain couples TRBV12-3 or TRBV12-4 to TRBJ2-2; D uncertain. This CDR3 has 15 residues. Trimming cost V 2 bases and J 2 bases, with 9 bases left between them. The CDR3: CASSLSQLNTGELFF. The CDR3 DNA reads as TGTGCCAGCAGTTTATCGCAACTAAACACCGGGGAGCTGTTTTTT.